Below, 32 T cell receptor beta chains from the same sample are listed, as sequenced in a study of CD8+CD57+ T cells in acquired aplastic anemia. Genomic DNA, serving as template, underwent TCR beta VDJ and CDR3 profiling. MiXCR, run by TCRdb on the reads, gives a single entry per CDR3 protein. The table has approximately 160,000 distinct CDR3 sequences, approximately 43% seen once. The specimen sequenced was sorted CD4+, CD8+, or CD8+CD57+ T cells (not recorded which) from PBMCs. These receptors were taken from a human donor in good health.

The table lists this clonotype with a count of one. This chain connects TRBV5-1 to TRBJ1-2; D gene unclear. Between the trimmed V and J ends, which lost 0 bases and 7 bases, there was a span of 7 bases. Germline V CDR1 and CDR2: SGHRS, YFSETQ. This CDR3 is 12 amino acids long. Written as DNA, the CDR3 is TGCGCCAGCAGCTTGGTAGGGTCTGGCTACACCTTC. The encoded protein is CASSLVGSGYTF.

A word on this clonotype: A much larger clone lies a single base off, so this may be a read error. V and J are TRBV6-1 and TRBJ1-5; D call uncertain. Looked up from germline, CDR1 is MNHNS and CDR2 is SASEGT. This CDR3 spans 15 amino acids. V dropped 6 bases and J dropped 2 bases, with 14 bases sitting between them. The CDR3 loop reads CASRAGLRGNQPQHF. The CDR3 DNA follows: TGTGCCAGCAGGGCAGGACTTCGTGGCAATCAGCCCCAGCATTTT.

The V and J genes are TRBV6-1 and TRBJ2-2; D is perhaps TRBD2 (7 bases). This CDR3 spans 15 amino acids. V lost 6 bases, J lost 3 bases, and 14 bases lay in between. Germline-derived CDR1 and CDR2 are MNHNS and SASEGT. The CDR3 loop reads CASSQGGVHTGELFF. In DNA, the CDR3 is TGTGCCAGCAGCCAAGGGGGGGTCCACACCGGGGAGCTGTTTTTT.

This clonotype was detected many times. The V gene is TRBV19, the J gene TRBJ1-3; no definite D call. Trimming stripped 8 bases from V and 0 bases from J, with 5 bases between. The CDR3 covers 12 residues. Germline assignment: CDR1 LNHDA and CDR2 SQIVND (reference sequence). The CDR3 loop is CASQASGNTIYF. Here the CDR3 DNA reads TGTGCCAGTCAAGCCTCTGGAAACACCATATATTTT.

The chain uses TRBV11-2 and TRBJ2-3, with 7 bases fitting TRBD2. CDR1 SGHAT and CDR2 FQNNGV come from the germline V gene. CDR3 length: 16 amino acids. The junction had 12 bases not matched to a gene; V was cut back by 4 bases and J by 5 bases. The CDR3: CASSSLLGRAKDTQYF. The CDR3 DNA follows: TGTGCCAGCAGCTCCCTCTTGGGGAGGGCCAAAGATACGCAGTATTTT.

In this sample, this clonotype turned up many times. The chain uses TRBV10-2 and TRBJ1-3; D is ambiguous. Per germline, CDR1 WSHSY and CDR2 SAAADI. CDR3 length: 18 amino acids. Trimming took 4 bases from V and 0 from J, leaving 19 bases between them. Written as DNA, the CDR3 is TGCGCCAGCAGTGGGTCCGGACGGACTTCGCCCTCTGGAAACACCATATATTTT. It specifies CASSGSGRTSPSGNTIYF.

In its sample, this clonotype was seen many times. This rearrangement joins TRBV5-8 to TRBJ1-2; the D gene is possibly TRBD1 (5 bases). CDR1 and CDR2 (germline): SGHTS, YDEGEE. This CDR3 has 13 residues. Trimming shortened V by 9 bases and J by 4 bases, and 16 bases separated the two germline ends. The CDR3 DNA reads as TGTGCCACCCATAGGGACCGAATCTATGGCTACACCTTC. Protein product: CATHRDRIYGYTF. The full variable domain, in which reference TRBV5-8 and TRBJ1-2 provide the parts outside the CDR3, is EAGVTQSPTHLIKTRGQQATLRCSPISGHTSVYWYQQALGLGLQFLLWYDEGEERNRGNFPPRFSGRQFPNYSSELNVNALELEDSALYLCATHRDRIYGYTFGSGTRLTVV.

There are many counts of this clonotype. The J gene is TRBJ2-1, the V gene TRBV25-1, with 9 positions matching TRBD2. CDR1 is MGHDK and CDR2 is SYGVNS in the germline V gene. V was clipped by 8 bases and J by 10 bases; unmatched bases: 12. This CDR3 has 14 residues. The CDR3 DNA reads as TGTGCCAGCGGATTATTTGGAAGCGGGAGGGAGCAGTTCTTC. Protein product: CASGLFGSGREQFF.

The rearrangement joins TRBV24-1 to TRBJ2-1, with a weak D call TRBD2 (6 bases). Germline lookup yields CDR1 KGHDR and CDR2 SFDVKD. CDR3 length: 16 residues. Trimming stripped 4 bases from V and 0 bases from J, with 12 bases between. This CDR3 is CATSDPGGSSYNEQFF. DNA of the CDR3: TGTGCCACCAGTGACCCCGGGGGAAGCTCCTACAATGAGCAGTTCTTC.

The CDR3 protein is CATSGDRRGSDTQYF. The CDR3 DNA is TGTGCCACCAGTGGCGACAGGAGGGGGTCAGATACGCAGTATTTT. This rearrangement joins TRBV24-1 to TRBJ2-3; D is possibly TRBD1 or TRBD2 (6 bases each). The CDR3 runs 15 residues. CDR1 is KGHDR, CDR2 SFDVKD, per germline. The V gene lost 5 bases and the J gene lost 4 bases, with 15 bases spanning the gap.

This clonotype was detected a few times. The junction departs from the called germline gene at one end, perhaps through a read error. J is TRBJ1-1 and V is TRBV11-3, with TRBD1 as a possible D gene (5 bases). CDR1 and CDR2 (germline): SGHNT, YENEEA. The CDR3 length is 15 residues. CDR3 in DNA: TGTGCCAGCAGCTTAGAAGGGACCGGGAACTCTGAAGCTTTCTTT. As protein: CASSLEGTGNSEAFF.

This clonotype was counted ten times or more. The chain is built from TRBV7-9 and TRBJ1-5; weak D call: TRBD1 (5 bases). The CDR3 consists of 15 residues. V was pared by 5 bases and J by 7 bases, with 18 bases between. Germline-derived CDR1 and CDR2 are SEHNR and FQNEAQ (reference sequence). The CDR3 DNA sequence: TGTGCCAGCAGCCAAGCTCTAGGGGATAACCAGCCCCAGCATTTT. This encodes CASSQALGDNQPQHF. The full variable domain, completed using reference TRBV7-9 and TRBJ1-5, is DTGVSQNPRHKITKRGQNVTFRCDPISEHNRLYWYRQTLGQGPEFLTYFQNEAQLEKSRLLSDRFSAERPKGSFSTLEIQRTEQGDSAMYLCASSQALGDNQPQHFGDGTRLSIL.

The chain joins TRBV15 to TRBJ2-3; D gene ambiguous. The ends were cut back, 0 bases at V and 6 bases at J, with 13 bases in the middle. The CDR3 has 15 residues. Per germline, CDR1 LNHNV and CDR2 YYDKDF (reference sequence). The CDR3 DNA follows: TGTGCCACCAGCAGAGATCGCGAAGGTGGGGATACGCAGTATTTT. Its protein is CATSRDREGGDTQYF.

CDR3 region: CASSPGARYEQYF. The CDR3 coding sequence is TGTGCCAGTAGCCCGGGGGCCAGATACGAGCAGTACTTC. This chain connects TRBV7-9 to TRBJ2-7; D might be TRBD1 or TRBD2, each matching 6 bases. The V gene's germline CDR1 is SEHNR and CDR2 FQNEAQ (reference sequence). The CDR3 consists of 13 residues. Trimming pared 9 bases from V and 4 bases from J, leaving 16 bases between.

This rearrangement joins TRBV27 to TRBJ2-7, with 10 bases lining up with TRBD2. The trim removed 4 bases at V and 2 bases at J, leaving 5 bases unmatched. This CDR3 spans 15 amino acids. The V gene's germline CDR1 is MNHEY and CDR2 SMNVEV (reference sequence). The CDR3 DNA reads as TGTGCCAGCAGTTCCAGCGGGAGGGCCGCCTACGAGCAGTACTTC. This gives the protein CASSSSGRAAYEQYF.

The V gene is TRBV12-3 or TRBV12-4, the J gene TRBJ2-3; TRBD1 matches 10 bases. This CDR3 region has 14 residues. V was clipped by 6 bases and J by 4 bases; unmatched bases: 4. The CDR3 is CASRDRGWADTQYF. CDR3 sequence (DNA): TGTGCCAGCAGGGACAGGGGGTGGGCAGATACGCAGTATTTT.

The CDR3 nucleotides read TGTGCCAGCAGCCAAGATGGGGACACGGGAGGGCTACAAGAGACCCAGTACTTC. This translates into CASSQDGDTGGLQETQYF. The chain links TRBV14 to TRBJ2-5; 8 nucleotides match TRBD2. Germline-derived CDR1 and CDR2 are SGHDN and FVKESK. The V gene end was trimmed by 0 bases and the J gene end by 2 bases; junction bases not matched to a gene: 11. There are 18 residues in the CDR3.

This chain joins TRBV4-1 and TRBJ1-5, with D perhaps TRBD1 (5 bases). Germline assignment: CDR1 MGHRA and CDR2 YSYEKL. There are 15 residues in the CDR3. Trimming removed 3 bases at V and 7 bases at J, with 16 bases between. The CDR3: CASSHSTVVMQPQHF. DNA of the CDR3: TGCGCCAGCAGCCATTCGACAGTGGTGATGCAGCCCCAGCATTTT.

The chain couples TRBV12-3 or TRBV12-4 to TRBJ1-1, with D possibly being TRBD1 (5 bases). The CDR3 extends over 15 amino acids. The V end was cut by 2 bases, the J end by 5 bases, with 15 bases between. CDR3 loop: CASSLRFRGGTEAFF. The CDR3, as DNA: TGTGCCAGCAGTTTAAGGTTCCGGGGGGGGACTGAAGCTTTCTTT.

Many counts were recorded for this clonotype. The chain couples TRBV2 to TRBJ2-1; D is unclear. CDR3 length: 15 amino acids. Looked up from germline, CDR1 is SNHLY and CDR2 is FYNNEI. The V gene lost 4 bases and the J gene lost 0 bases, with 10 bases spanning the gap. CDR3 region: CASSATRNSYNEQFF. The CDR3 region has the DNA TGTGCCAGCAGTGCTACTCGGAACTCCTACAATGAGCAGTTCTTC. The whole variable domain, filled in from reference TRBV2 and TRBJ2-1, reads EPEVTQTPSHQVTQMGQEVILRCVPISNHLYFYWYRQILGQKVEFLVSFYNNEISEKSEIFDDQFSVERPDGSNFTLKIRSTKLEDSAMYFCASSATRNSYNEQFFGPGTRLTVL.

This clonotype was observed at least ten times. The rearrangement joins TRBV29-1 to TRBJ1-1, with D possibly being TRBD1 (5 bases). This CDR3 comprises 14 residues. Trimming cost V 7 bases and J 0 bases, with 15 bases left between them. CDR1 is SQVTM, CDR2 ANQGSEA, per germline. The CDR3 bases are TGCAGCGCAAGGGACGGAGGCATGAACACTGAAGCTTTCTTT. Translation: CSARDGGMNTEAFF.

V usage is TRBV11-2 and J usage is TRBJ2-1, with 9 bases that match TRBD2. The J segment lost 2 bases and the V segment lost 2 bases, leaving 1 base of the junction unmatched. The CDR3 extends over 15 amino acids. CDR1 is SGHAT and CDR2 is FQNNGV in the germline V gene. CDR3 amino acids: CASSLPSGTYNEQFF. The CDR3, as DNA: TGTGCCAGCAGCTTACCTAGCGGGACCTACAATGAGCAGTTCTTC.

This clonotype was recorded at least ten times. The chain joins TRBV6-2 or TRBV6-3 to TRBJ2-7, with D unclear. Trimming shortened V by 3 bases and J by 0 bases, and 6 bases separated the two germline ends. The CDR3 has 13 residues. The germline V gene encodes CDR1 MNHEY and CDR2 SVGEGT. In DNA form, the CDR3 reads TGTGCCAGCAGTTATCGTAGCTCCTACGAGCAGTACTTC. This gives the protein CASSYRSSYEQYF.

This clonotype has ten or more counts. DNA for the CDR3: TGTGCCAGCAGCCTGACGGGGAGCTCCTATAATTCACCCCTCCACTTT. Protein: CASSLTGSSYNSPLHF. The gene calls are TRBV12-3 or TRBV12-4 and TRBJ1-6; no reliable D call. CDR3 length equals 16 residues. Trimming stripped 6 bases from V and 0 bases from J, with 12 bases between.

This clonotype occurred a few times. The V and J genes are TRBV6-5 and TRBJ2-5; D remains unclear. The CDR3 covers 14 residues. CDR1 and CDR2 (germline): MNHEY, SVGAGI. Trimming removed 0 bases at V and 7 bases at J, with 12 bases between. The CDR3 here is CASSYSKGMGTQYF. The CDR3 DNA reads TGTGCCAGCAGTTACTCGAAGGGTATGGGGACCCAGTACTTC.

This clonotype was seen ten or more times. The chain links TRBV7-2 to TRBJ2-7; D call uncertain. The germline V and J ends were trimmed by 3 bases and 3 bases, with 6 bases remaining between them. There are 12 residues in the CDR3. Germline loops: CDR1 SGHTA, CDR2 FQGNSA. For the CDR3, the DNA is TGTGCCAGCAGCTTCGAATTCTACGAGCAGTACTTC. Protein product: CASSFEFYEQYF.

This clonotype was counted at least ten times. The CDR3 bases are TGTGCCAGTAGTATCAGGACCACAGATACGCAGTATTTT. This gives the protein CASSIRTTDTQYF. The chain is built from TRBV19 and TRBJ2-3; the D is unclear. This CDR3 comprises 13 residues. Germline CDR1 LNHDA, CDR2 SQIVND (reference sequence). The V gene lost 3 bases and the J gene lost 2 bases, with 6 bases spanning the gap.

V gene TRBV18 combines with J gene TRBJ2-7; 7 bases map to TRBD1. The CDR3 has 13 residues. Losses at the gene ends were 6 bases for V and 1 base for J; bases not matched to a gene: 3. Germline values: CDR1 KGHSH, CDR2 LQKENI. The CDR3 reads CASSGTDSYEQYF. The DNA for the CDR3 is TGTGCCAGCTCCGGGACAGATTCCTACGAGCAGTACTTC.

This clonotype was picked up a small number of times. The rearrangement uses TRBV10-3 and TRBJ2-7; no clear D. The CDR3 extends over 12 amino acids. Germline-derived CDR1 and CDR2 are ENHRY and SYGVKD. With 2 bases removed from V and 6 bases from J, the gap between germline ends came to 8 bases. CDR3 bases: TGTGCCATCAGTGAGCCCCGTGGCGAGCAGTACTTC. Translating gives CAISEPRGEQYF.

This clonotype has a count of ten or more. The gene calls are TRBV12-3 or TRBV12-4 and TRBJ1-5, with 8 positions matching TRBD1. The CDR3 covers 16 residues. Trimming cost V 5 bases and J 7 bases; bases outside gene matches: 13. The CDR3 spells CASSPRDRLPGQPQHF. The CDR3 region has the DNA TGTGCCAGCAGTCCCAGGGACAGGTTGCCGGGGCAGCCCCAGCATTTT.

In its sample, this clonotype was seen once. The chain carries TRBV15 and TRBJ1-6, with D tentatively TRBD1 (6 bases). The CDR3 has 13 residues. Trimming pared 2 bases from V and 7 bases from J, leaving 6 bases between. Germline lookup yields CDR1 LNHNV and CDR2 YYDKDF (reference sequence). DNA of the CDR3: TGTGCCACCAGCAGACAGGGGAATTCACCCCTCCACTTT. Translation: CATSRQGNSPLHF.

This clonotype was found a few times. V and J are TRBV25-1 and TRBJ2-5; D assignment may be TRBD1 or TRBD2 (6 bases each). Trimming stripped 3 bases from V and 4 bases from J, with 9 bases between. This CDR3 has 13 amino acids. CDR1 MGHDK and CDR2 SYGVNS come from the germline V gene. The CDR3 region is CASSDWGAETQYF. CDR3 bases: TGTGCCAGCAGTGATTGGGGGGCAGAGACCCAGTACTTC.